In its sample, the clone carrying this TCR beta chain ranks as medium-sized (0.01 to 0.1%). Its antigen is undetermined. This sample stems from a study of Tregs in tolerant kidney transplant recipients. For the study at large: Recipients received nonmyeloablative bone marrow transplants from related graft donors, with transient mixed chimerism. Study-level points and caveats: Validation in larger populations is needed because few patients were studied.

The germline V and J ends were trimmed by 0 bases and 2 bases, with 11 bases remaining between them. The CDR3 has 15 amino acids. The germline gives CDR1 LGHNA, CDR2 YNFKEQ. After 6 days with irradiated graft donor PBMCs, CFSE-labeled recipient PBMCs were FACS-sorted. Sequencing used immunoSEQ multiplex PCR; TCRdb keeps in-frame clones, though not all of them. The sample lists 15,000 to 17,000 clones, 45% to 55% occurring once. Sequencing used CD4+ T cells from blood cultured with allogeneic cells, obtained before the transplant. The receptor was derived from a human patient who received a combined kidney and bone marrow transplant. The J gene is TRBJ2-7, the V gene TRBV4-2; D is possibly TRBD1 (7 bases). CDR3 residues: CASSQDGGGPYEQYF. In nucleotides, the CDR3 is TGTGCCAGCAGCCAAGATGGAGGGGGCCCCTACGAGCAGTACTTC.